A selection of T cell receptor beta chains follows, all from one sample in a study of control samples from healthy donors and cancer patients. Sequencing used immunoSEQ multiplex PCR; TCRdb keeps in-frame clones, though not all of them. The sample records about 190,000 clones, 80% to 95% being singletons. Specimen: blood. These TCRs come from a man younger than 30 in good health. The CDR3 runs from the conserved cysteine through the conserved F or W. The D gene is left open where the match is weak. Rows may omit the clone size; those that give it use once, few, many or a size class.

>NA|TRBJ2-7|NA|16|TRBV28
CASSSQFLGIEYEQYF
TGTGCCAGCAGTTCCCAATTCTTGGGGATCGAATACGAGCAGTACTTC
>NA|TRBJ2-7|NA|17|TRBV11-2
CASSLSPRTDLPYEQYF
TGTGCCAGCAGCTTAAGCCCGAGGACAGACTTACCCTACGAGCAGTACTTC
>NA|TRBJ1-2|NA|14|TRBV3-1/TRBV3-2
CASSQDLVFYGYTF
TGTGCCAGCAGCCAAGATCTAGTTTTCTATGGCTACACCTTC
>NA|TRBJ2-2|TRBD1|16|TRBV9
CASSVVGQGYSGELFF
TGTGCCAGCAGCGTAGTGGGACAGGGTTATTCCGGGGAGCTGTTTTTT
>NA|TRBJ1-3|NA|17|TRBV6-1
CASSERGGLFSGNTIYF
TGTGCCAGCAGTGAACGAGGGGGTCTTTTCTCTGGAAACACCATATATTTT
>NA|TRBJ2-5|TRBD2|16|TRBV5-1
CASSLQLAGSQETQYF
TGCGCCAGCAGCTTGCAACTAGCGGGGTCTCAAGAGACCCAGTACTTC
>few|TRBJ2-1|TRBD2|15|TRBV5-4
CASSTGTSSFDEQFF
TGTGCCAGCTCGACCGGGACTAGTAGCTTCGATGAGCAGTTCTTC
>NA|TRBJ2-1|NA|15|TRBV3-1/TRBV3-2
CASSLTGVERNEQFF
TGTGCCAGCAGCTTAACAGGAGTAGAACGAAATGAGCAGTTCTTC
>NA|TRBJ2-2|TRBD1|16|TRBV18
CASSPRRDRAPGELFF
TGTGCCAGCTCACCCCGCCGGGACAGGGCCCCCGGGGAGCTGTTTTTT
>NA|TRBJ1-2|TRBD1|15|TRBV9
CASSVGQGGNYGYTF
TGTGCCAGCAGCGTCGGACAGGGGGGTAACTATGGCTACACCTTC
>NA|TRBJ1-6|TRBD1|15|TRBV7-9
CASSSGQGTYSPLHF
TGTGCCAGCAGCTCGGGACAGGGAACATACTCACCCCTCCACTTT
>NA|TRBJ2-7|NA|14|TRBV5-1
CASAKGTYGDEQYF
TGCGCCAGCGCCAAAGGGACCTACGGGGACGAGCAGTACTTC
>NA|TRBJ1-2|NA|11|TRBV13
CASSLQGKRTF
TGTGCCAGCAGCTTACAGGGGAAGCGCACCTTC
>NA|TRBJ2-2|NA|17|TRBV24-1
CATSPQPGFQGTGELFF
TGTGCCACCAGTCCCCAGCCCGGGTTCCAGGGCACCGGGGAGCTGTTTTTT
>NA|TRBJ2-7|TRBD1|17|TRBV5-4
CASSLVADRGSSYEQYF
TGTGCCAGCAGCTTGGTGGCGGACAGGGGATCCTCCTACGAGCAGTACTTC
>NA|TRBJ2-1|NA|14|TRBV19
CASRDSEAYNEQFF
TGTGCCAGTCGAGACAGCGAGGCTTACAATGAGCAGTTCTTC
>NA|TRBJ1-2|TRBD1|13|TRBV2
CASKGQGLYGYTF
TGTGCCAGCAAAGGACAGGGACTCTATGGCTACACCTTC
>few|TRBJ2-7|TRBD1|13|TRBV9
CASSVDRGQEQYF
TGTGCCAGCAGCGTAGACAGGGGGCAAGAGCAGTACTTC
>NA|TRBJ1-5|NA|15|TRBV6-5
CASRTTRNSNQPQHF
TGTGCCAGTCGAACAACCCGCAACAGCAATCAGCCCCAGCATTTT
>NA|TRBJ2-3|NA|13|TRBV28
CASLASSTDTQYF
TGTGCCAGTCTGGCTAGCAGCACAGATACGCAGTATTTT
>NA|TRBJ2-2|NA|14|TRBV5-1
CASSLNLPTGELFF
TGCGCCAGCAGCTTGAATCTTCCCACCGGGGAGCTGTTTTTT
>NA|TRBJ1-3|NA|12|TRBV29-1
CTVIDRGNTIYF
TGCACCGTAATCGACAGAGGAAACACCATATATTTT
>once|TRBJ1-3|NA|14|TRBV6-5
CASSTGSSGNTIYF
TGTGCCAGCAGCACAGGGAGCTCTGGAAACACCATATATTTT
>NA|TRBJ1-2|NA|11|TRBV29-1
CSAAGDYGYTF
TGCAGCGCAGCAGGGGACTATGGCTACACCTTC
>NA|TRBJ2-1|TRBD2|17|TRBV5-4
CASSPNPGTSSFSEQFF
TGTGCCAGCAGCCCAAACCCCGGGACTAGTTCATTCTCTGAGCAGTTCTTC
>once|TRBJ1-3|NA|16|TRBV15
CATSTPRSYSGNTIYF
TGTGCCACCAGCACCCCAAGGAGTTACTCTGGAAACACCATATATTTT
>NA|TRBJ1-5|NA|14|TRBV12-5
CASGPEAGNQPQHF
TGTGCTAGTGGCCCCGAGGCGGGCAATCAGCCCCAGCATTTT